This entry lists 6 T cell receptor beta chains sequenced from one sample in a study of PD-1 blockade in classical Hodgkin lymphoma (dated by TCRdb to about 2020). Library preparation used the immunoSEQ multiplex PCR assay. Imported from immuneACCESS, the table was reduced by TCRdb to in-frame sequences with V and J called. These copies leave out some clones; in studies compared against another copy, an unresolved V gene accounts for under half, and the cause of the remainder is not known. The sample contains 70,000 or so clones, over 90% of them found a single time. The ten largest clones add up to less than 3.5% of the sample. What the time point label conveys for this sample: newly diagnosed, previously untreated cHL patient sample. The material sequenced was peripheral blood mononuclear cells (PBMCs). Every receptor here comes from a human donor with classical Hodgkin lymphoma.

The V gene is TRBV6-1, the J gene TRBJ1-4; D may be TRBD1 (5 bases). Germline V lookup: CDR1 MNHNS, CDR2 SASEGT. Trimming stripped 0 bases from V and 8 bases from J, with 10 bases between. The CDR3 length is 14 residues. CDR3 sequence reads: CASSEAGVREKLFF. For the CDR3, the DNA is TGTGCCAGCAGTGAAGCGGGGGTTCGCGAAAAACTGTTTTTT.

The gene calls are TRBV11-3 and TRBJ2-1; D unclear. This CDR3 comprises 13 residues. The V gene lost 2 bases and the J gene lost 8 bases, with 10 bases spanning the gap. Germline values: CDR1 SGHNT, CDR2 YENEEA. The CDR3: CASSLLEDDEQFF. In DNA, the CDR3 is TGTGCCAGCAGCTTACTAGAAGACGATGAGCAGTTCTTC.

The chain uses TRBV19 and TRBJ1-2, with 7 bases that match TRBD1. This CDR3 is 14 amino acids long. Germline CDR1 reads LNHDA; CDR2 reads SQIVND (reference sequence). V lost 5 bases and J lost 2; bases outside the gene matches: 5. CDR3: CASSPRTGNYGYTF. The CDR3, as DNA: TGTGCCAGTAGTCCCCGGACAGGAAACTATGGCTACACCTTC.

In DNA, the CDR3 is TGTGCCAGCAGCTTGTTAAGCTACCCGGGCCCCCAAGAGACCCAGTACTTC. This gives the protein CASSLLSYPGPQETQYF. The chain joins TRBV5-5 to TRBJ2-5; D unresolved. From germline, CDR1 is SGHKS and CDR2 YYEKEE (reference sequence). The CDR3 is 17 residues long. Trimming left V 1 base short and J 1 base short, with 17 bases between.

V is TRBV7-7 and J is TRBJ2-5; 9 bases fit TRBD1. Germline loops: CDR1 SSHAT, CDR2 FNYEAQ (reference sequence). The ends lost 1 base at V and 1 base at J; junction bases unmatched: 7. There are 17 residues in the CDR3. The CDR3 protein is CASSLEYRGPLQETQYF. CDR3 DNA sequence: TGTGCCAGCAGCTTAGAGTACAGGGGGCCTCTCCAAGAGACCCAGTACTTC.

DNA of the CDR3: TGTGCCTGCCAGTGGTATGGGAACACTGAAGCTTTCTTT. Amino acids: CACQWYGNTEAFF. V gene TRBV30 combines with J gene TRBJ1-1; D ambiguous. The ends were cut back, 6 bases at V and 1 base at J, with 12 bases in the middle. The length of the CDR3 is 13 residues. Looked up from germline, CDR1 is GTSNPN and CDR2 is SVGIG (reference sequence).